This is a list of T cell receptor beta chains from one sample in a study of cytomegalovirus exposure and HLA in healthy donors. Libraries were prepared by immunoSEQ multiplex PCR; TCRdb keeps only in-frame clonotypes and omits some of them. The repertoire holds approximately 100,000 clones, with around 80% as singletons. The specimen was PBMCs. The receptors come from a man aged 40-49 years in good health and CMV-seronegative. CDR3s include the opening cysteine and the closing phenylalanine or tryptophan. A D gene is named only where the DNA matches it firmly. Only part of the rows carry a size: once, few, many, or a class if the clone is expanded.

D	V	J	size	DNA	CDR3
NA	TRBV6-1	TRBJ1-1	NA	TGTGCCATCCAAAAAAGGGGGGGGAGGCACACTGAAGCTTTCTTT	CAIQKRGGRHTEAFF
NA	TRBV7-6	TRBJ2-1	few	TGTGCCAGCAGCCTAGGTCTTGCCCCTTCAACAATTGAGCAGTTCTTC	CASSLGLAPSTIEQFF
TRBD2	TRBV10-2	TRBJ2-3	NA	TGCGCCAGCATGGGACTAGCGGGGGAGTTCGATAGTACAGATACGCAGTATTTT	CASMGLAGEFDSTDTQYF
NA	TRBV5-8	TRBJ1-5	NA	TGTGCCAGCAGCCGGGGTCTTGTCAATCAGCCCCAGCATTTT	CASSRGLVNQPQHF
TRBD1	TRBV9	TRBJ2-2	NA	TGTGCCAGCAGCGTAGGAGTCAGGGGGCGGTCCGCGAACACCGGGGAGCTGTTTTTT	CASSVGVRGRSANTGELFF
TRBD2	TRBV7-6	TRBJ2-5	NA	TGTGCCAGCAGCTGGACTAGCGGGGGGGCAGAGACCCAGTACTTC	CASSWTSGGAETQYF
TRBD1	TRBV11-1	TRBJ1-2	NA	TGTGCCAGCAGCAACGACAGGGGGCGACACGGCTACACCTTC	CASSNDRGRHGYTF
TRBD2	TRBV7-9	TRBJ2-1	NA	TGTGCCAGCAGCTTAGTTAGCGGGCAGGCGCATGAGCAGTTCTTC	CASSLVSGQAHEQFF
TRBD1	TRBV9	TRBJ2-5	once	TGTGCCAGCAGCGAGACAGGGTGGGAGACCCAGTACTTC	CASSETGWETQYF
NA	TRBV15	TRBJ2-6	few	TGTGCCACCAGCAGAGATCGAGGCTCTGGGGCCAACGTCCTGACTTTC	CATSRDRGSGANVLTF
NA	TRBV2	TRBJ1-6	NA	TGTGCCAGCAGTGACGAGACAGTACTCTATAATTCACCCCTCCACTTT	CASSDETVLYNSPLHF
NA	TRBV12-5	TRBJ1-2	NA	TGTGCTAGTGGTAGACTCCACCAGCCACGGAGCTATGGCTACACCTTC	CASGRLHQPRSYGYTF
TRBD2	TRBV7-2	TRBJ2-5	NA	TGTGCCAGCAGCTCCGCGACTAGCGGGGGGGCCGGGGCCCAGTACTTC	CASSSATSGGAGAQYF
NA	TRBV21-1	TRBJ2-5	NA	TGTGCCAGCAGCAAAGCCCCGGGGAGTCCAGAGACCCAGTACTTC	CASSKAPGSPETQYF
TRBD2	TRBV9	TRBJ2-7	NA	TGTGCCAGCAGCGGCCGTAGCGGGGAGAGCTCCTACGAGCAGTACTTC	CASSGRSGESSYEQYF
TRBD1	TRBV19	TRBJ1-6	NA	TGTGCCAGTAGTATAGCCCCGGGACAGCAAAATTCACCCCTCCACTTT	CASSIAPGQQNSPLHF
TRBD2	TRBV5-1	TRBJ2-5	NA	TGCGCCAGCAGCTTGGGTATAGCGGGGGGTAACCAAGAGACCCAGTACTTC	CASSLGIAGGNQETQYF